This TCR beta chain was captured in a study of cytomegalovirus exposure and HLA in healthy donors. Study overall: A prior study identified 100 million to 130 million unique TCR beta sequences from about 179 million T cells.

Primers for the PCR totalled 60 Vbeta and 13 Jbeta. Using immunoSEQ multiplex PCR, the repertoire was profiled, and TCRdb retains in-frame clones only, with some absent. The data contain around 94,000 clones, more than 70% of them seen just once; the ten biggest clones take up more than 9.5%. Findings of the study overall: Later analysis showed TCR association rates varying by HLA locus, highest for DRB1 and lowest for HLA-C.

As concerns this clone: As yet, its antigen is unknown.

Germline V gene lookup returns CDR1 MNHEY and CDR2 SMNVEV (reference sequence). The V and J ends lost 7 bases and 5 bases respectively, with 15 bases between them. This CDR3 has 13 residues. Sequences were obtained from PBMCs. The sequence came from a male donor in good health and CMV-seropositive. This sequence joins TRBV27 and TRBJ2-7; D ambiguous. CDR3 region: CASTDGSADEQYF. In DNA, the CDR3 is TGTGCCAGCACCGACGGGTCGGCCGACGAGCAGTACTTC.